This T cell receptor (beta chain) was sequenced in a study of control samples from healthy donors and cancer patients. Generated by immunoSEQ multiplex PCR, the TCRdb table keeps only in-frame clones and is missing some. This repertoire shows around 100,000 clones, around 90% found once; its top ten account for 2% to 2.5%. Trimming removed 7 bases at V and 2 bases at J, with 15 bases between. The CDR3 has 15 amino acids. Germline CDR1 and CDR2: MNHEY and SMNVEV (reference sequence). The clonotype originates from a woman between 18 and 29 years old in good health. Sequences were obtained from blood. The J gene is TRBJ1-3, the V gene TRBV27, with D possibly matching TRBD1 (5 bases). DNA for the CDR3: TGTGCCAGCACTGGGGGGTGGGGAGCTGGAAACACCATATATTTT. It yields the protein CASTGGWGAGNTIYF.